This record concerns one TCR beta chain sequence. Per the original methods: Estimated nucleated cell counts came from reference gene primer amplification. Profiled with immunoSEQ multiplex PCR; TCRdb holds only in-frame clones, not every one. That table is the source of V, J and clone size, and D and trimming were worked out from the DNA. The sample shows approximately 20,000 clones, roughly 91% of them seen only once. The sample is drawn from a study of blood T cell repertoires in COVID-19. Study in general: Specimens from acute and convalescent COVID-19 originated in the United States, Italy and Spain. The analysed material was cDNA or gDNA that came from T cells, B-cell-depleted T cells, or PBMCs.

The material sequenced was peripheral blood. The TCR was taken from a human donor in a cohort sampled during active COVID-19.

CDR3 bases: TGTGCCAGCAGTTTATTGGCGGGGGAGCAGTTCTTC. This codes for CASSLLAGEQFF. The J gene is TRBJ2-1, the V gene TRBV28; TRBD2 might be the D (6 bases). Per the germline V gene, CDR1 is MDHEN and CDR2 is SYDVKM. V was trimmed by 1 base and J by 10 bases, leaving 8 bases between them. The CDR3 covers 12 residues.